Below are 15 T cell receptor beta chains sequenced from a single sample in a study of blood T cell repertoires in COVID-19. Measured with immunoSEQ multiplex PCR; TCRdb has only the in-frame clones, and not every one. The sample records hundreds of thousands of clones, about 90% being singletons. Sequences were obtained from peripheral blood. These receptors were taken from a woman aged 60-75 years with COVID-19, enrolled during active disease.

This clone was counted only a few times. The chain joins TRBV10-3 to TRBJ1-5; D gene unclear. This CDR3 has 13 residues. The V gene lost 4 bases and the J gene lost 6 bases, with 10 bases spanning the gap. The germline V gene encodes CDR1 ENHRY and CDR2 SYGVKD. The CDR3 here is CAISGWEGQPQHF. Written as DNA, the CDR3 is TGTGCCATCAGTGGTTGGGAGGGTCAGCCCCAGCATTTT.

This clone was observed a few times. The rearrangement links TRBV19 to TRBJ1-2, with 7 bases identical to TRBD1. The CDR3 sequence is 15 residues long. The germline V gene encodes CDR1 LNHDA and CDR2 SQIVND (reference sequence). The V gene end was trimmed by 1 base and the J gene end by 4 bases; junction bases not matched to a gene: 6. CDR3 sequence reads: CASSIAGQTFYGYTF. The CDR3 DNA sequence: TGTGCCAGTAGTATAGCGGGACAGACCTTCTATGGCTACACCTTC.

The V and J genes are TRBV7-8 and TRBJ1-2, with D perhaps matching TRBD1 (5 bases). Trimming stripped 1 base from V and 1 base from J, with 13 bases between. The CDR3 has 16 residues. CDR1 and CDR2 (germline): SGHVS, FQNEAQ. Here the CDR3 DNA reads TGTGCCAGCAGCTTAGTCCTCACAGGCGATAACTATGGCTACACCTTC. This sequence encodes CASSLVLTGDNYGYTF.

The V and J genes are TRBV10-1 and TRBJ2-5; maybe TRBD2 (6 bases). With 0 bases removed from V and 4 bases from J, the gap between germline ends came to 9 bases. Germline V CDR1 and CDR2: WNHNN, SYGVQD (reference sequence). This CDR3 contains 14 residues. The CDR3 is CASSESRGIETQYF. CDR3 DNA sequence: TGCGCCAGCAGTGAGTCACGGGGGATAGAGACCCAGTACTTC.

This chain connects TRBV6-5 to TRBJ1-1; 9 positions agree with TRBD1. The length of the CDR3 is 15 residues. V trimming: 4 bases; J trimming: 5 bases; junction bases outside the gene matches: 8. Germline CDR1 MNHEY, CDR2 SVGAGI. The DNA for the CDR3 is TGTGCCAGCAGTTCCCCCGGGACAGGGAGGACTGAAGCTTTCTTT. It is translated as CASSSPGTGRTEAFF.

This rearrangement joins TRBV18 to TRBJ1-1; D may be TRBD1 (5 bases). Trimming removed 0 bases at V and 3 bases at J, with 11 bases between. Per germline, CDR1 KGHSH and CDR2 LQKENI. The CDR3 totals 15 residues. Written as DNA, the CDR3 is TGTGCCAGCTCACCACCGAACAGGAGGGACACTGAAGCTTTCTTT. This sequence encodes CASSPPNRRDTEAFF.

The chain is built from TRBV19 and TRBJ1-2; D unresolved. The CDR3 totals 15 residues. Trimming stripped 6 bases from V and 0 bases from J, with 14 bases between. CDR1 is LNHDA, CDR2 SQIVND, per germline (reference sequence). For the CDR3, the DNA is TGTGCCAGTAGGTTCACCGGGATTCCTAACTATGGCTACACCTTC. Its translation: CASRFTGIPNYGYTF.

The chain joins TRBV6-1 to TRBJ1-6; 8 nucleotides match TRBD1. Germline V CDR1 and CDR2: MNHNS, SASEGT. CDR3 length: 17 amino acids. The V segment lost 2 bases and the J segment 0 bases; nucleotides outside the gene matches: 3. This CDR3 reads CASSERDRSSYNSPLHF. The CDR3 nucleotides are TGTGCCAGCAGTGAAAGGGACAGGAGCTCCTATAATTCACCCCTCCACTTT.

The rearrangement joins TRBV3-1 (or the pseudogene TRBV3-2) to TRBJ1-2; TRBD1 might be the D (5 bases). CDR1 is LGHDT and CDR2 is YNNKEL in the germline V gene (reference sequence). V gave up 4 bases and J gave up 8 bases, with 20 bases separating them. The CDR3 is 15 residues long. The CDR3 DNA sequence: TGTGCCAGCAGCCCGGCCGTAGACAGCTCGTGGGGCTACACCTTC. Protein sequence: CASSPAVDSSWGYTF.

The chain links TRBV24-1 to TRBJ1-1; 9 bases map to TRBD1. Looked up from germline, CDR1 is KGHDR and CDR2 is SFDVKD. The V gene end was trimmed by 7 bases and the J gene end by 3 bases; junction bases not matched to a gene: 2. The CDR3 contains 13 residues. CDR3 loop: CATRRTGDTEAFF. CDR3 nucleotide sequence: TGTGCCACCAGAAGGACAGGGGACACTGAAGCTTTCTTT.

CDR3 region: CASSVVTGPVYF. The DNA for the CDR3 is TGTGCCAGCAGCGTAGTGACAGGGCCCGTATATTTT. This chain connects TRBV9 to TRBJ1-3, with 7 bases fitting TRBD1. The CDR3 length is 12 residues. Per germline, CDR1 SGDLS and CDR2 YYNGEE. The trim removed 0 bases at V and 14 bases at J, leaving 5 bases unmatched.

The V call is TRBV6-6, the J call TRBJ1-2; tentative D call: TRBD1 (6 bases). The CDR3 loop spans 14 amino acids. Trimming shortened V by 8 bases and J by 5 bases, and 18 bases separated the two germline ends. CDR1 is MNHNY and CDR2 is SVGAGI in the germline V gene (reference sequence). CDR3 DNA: TGTGCCAGCGGGGCCCCGACAGGCGGGTATGGCTACACCTTC. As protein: CASGAPTGGYGYTF.

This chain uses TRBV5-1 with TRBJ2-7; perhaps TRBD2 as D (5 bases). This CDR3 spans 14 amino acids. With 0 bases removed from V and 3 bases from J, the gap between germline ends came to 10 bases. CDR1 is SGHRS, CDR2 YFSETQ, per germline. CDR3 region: CASSLDSSHYEQYF. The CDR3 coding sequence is TGCGCCAGCAGCTTGGATTCTAGCCACTACGAGCAGTACTTC. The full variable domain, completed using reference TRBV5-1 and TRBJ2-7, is KAGVTQTPRYLIKTRGQQVTLSCSPISGHRSVSWYQQTPGQGLQFLFEYFSETQRNKGNFPGRFSGRQFSNSRSEMNVSTLELGDSALYLCASSLDSSHYEQYFGPGTRLTVT.

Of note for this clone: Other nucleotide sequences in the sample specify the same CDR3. CDR3 residues: CASSPLGAGNQPQHF. DNA for the CDR3: TGTGCCAGCTCACCACTGGGGGCCGGCAATCAGCCCCAGCATTTT. This chain connects TRBV18 to TRBJ1-5; D might be TRBD1 (6 bases). This CDR3 region has 15 residues. CDR1 and CDR2 from the germline V gene are KGHSH and LQKENI. The V and J ends lost 1 base and 2 bases respectively, with 9 bases between them.

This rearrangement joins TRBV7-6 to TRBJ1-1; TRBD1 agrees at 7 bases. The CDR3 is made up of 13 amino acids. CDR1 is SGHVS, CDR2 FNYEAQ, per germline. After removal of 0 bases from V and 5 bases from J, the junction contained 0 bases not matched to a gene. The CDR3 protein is CASSLARGTEAFF. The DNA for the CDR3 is TGTGCCAGCAGCTTAGCCAGGGGGACTGAAGCTTTCTTT.